This T cell receptor beta chain came from a study of OX40 agonist ivuxolimab in advanced cancers. Sampling of blood occurred at baseline, cycle 4 day 1, and cycle 7 day 1. The repertoire was sequenced with immunoSEQ multiplex PCR; TCRdb's copy has only in-frame clones and lacks some. Seen here are some 66,000 clones, 77% observed once, and the top ten hold over 1.5%. The CDR3 has 19 amino acids. V dropped 0 bases and J dropped 0; count of bases not matched to a gene: 12. Looked up from germline, CDR1 is MGHRA and CDR2 is YSYEKL. The receptor was isolated from an adult with an advanced solid tumor such as melanoma, head and neck, liver or kidney cancer. The chain couples TRBV4-1 to TRBJ2-5; TRBD1 aligns across 8 bases. This sample comprised CD4+ or CD8+ T cells sorted from blood, obtained in a trial of the OX40 agonist ivuxolimab. The DNA for the CDR3 is TGCGCCAGCAGCCAAGAAGGTGGAGTGGCAGGGGGCGACCAAGAGACCCAGTACTTC. It translates to CASSQEGGVAGGDQETQYF.